This T cell receptor beta chain was recovered during a study of blood T cell repertoires in COVID-19. Study context: COVID-19 samples collected from the United States, Italy and Spain covered acute and convalescent phases. PBMCs, B-cell-depleted T cells, or T cells provided the cDNA or gDNA that made up the material.

V was pared by 3 bases and J by 1 base, with 25 bases between. The CDR3 runs 19 residues. Germline assignment: CDR1 MDHEN and CDR2 SYDVKM. In the authors' workflow: Nucleated cell counts were estimated from reference gene primer amplification. Generated by immunoSEQ multiplex PCR, the TCRdb table keeps only in-frame clones and is missing some. The DNA was the basis for D and trimming; V, J and clone size are from that table. The sample lists 120,000 to 150,000 clones, 85% to 90% seen once, with roughly 3% in the top ten. The TCR comes from a woman in her sixties with active COVID-19. This chain uses TRBV28 with TRBJ2-7; D may be TRBD1 (5 bases). The sequenced sample was peripheral blood. The CDR3 is CASSFIPRVGTGYSYEQYF. In DNA, the CDR3 is TGTGCCAGCAGTTTTATCCCGCGTGTAGGAACAGGTTATTCCTACGAGCAGTACTTC.